These 15 T cell receptor beta chains were all obtained from the same sample, sequenced in a study of shared clonotypes between healthy human individuals. Some clones are missing from TCRdb's copy, which holds only in-frame ones; the method was immunoSEQ multiplex PCR. In the table there are 2,500,000 or so clones, around 93% of which are singletons. The sample was naive CD4+ T cells from PBMCs. Indicated subset: CD45RA+ positively selected. The receptors come from a man between 18 and 29 years old in good health. Some clones in this sample may be carry-over from other donors' samples.

The chain recombines TRBV5-5 with TRBJ2-5; D assignment may be TRBD1 or TRBD2 (5 bases each). V lost 3 bases and J lost 4, with 13 bases in between. Germline V gene lookup returns CDR1 SGHKS and CDR2 YYEKEE (reference sequence). The CDR3 totals 14 residues. The CDR3 DNA reads TGTGCCAGCAGCTCCGGGACCGTTGGAGAGACCCAGTACTTC. As protein: CASSSGTVGETQYF.

The chain carries TRBV6-6 and TRBJ1-1, with D possibly matching TRBD1 (5 bases). V lost 5 bases and J 1 base, leaving 8 bases between the germline ends. This CDR3 has 13 amino acids. From germline, CDR1 is MNHNY and CDR2 SVGAGI (reference sequence). The CDR3 DNA sequence: TGTGCCAGCAGTCAGGGACCGAACACTGAAGCTTTCTTT. It yields the protein CASSQGPNTEAFF.

The chain uses TRBV5-4 and TRBJ2-3, with TRBD2 identical over 10 bases. The CDR3 contains 14 residues. Germline V gene sequence: CDR1 SGHNT, CDR2 YYREEE (reference sequence). J was trimmed by 8 bases and V by 3 bases; bases with no gene match: 6. The CDR3 region has the DNA TGTGCCAGCAGCTCCGGGACTAGCGCCCTTACGCAGTATTTT. It specifies CASSSGTSALTQYF.

The chain carries TRBV28 and TRBJ2-5, with D hard to call. Trimming shortened V by 4 bases and J by 2 bases, and 8 bases separated the two germline ends. Per germline, CDR1 MDHEN and CDR2 SYDVKM. The CDR3 sequence is 13 residues long. This CDR3 is CASSWLQQETQYF. In nucleotides, the CDR3 is TGTGCCAGCAGTTGGCTACAGCAAGAGACCCAGTACTTC.

Comments on this clone: Different DNA sequences within this sample yield the same CDR3. The chain carries TRBV7-3 and TRBJ2-3; no clear D. In germline, CDR1 is SGHTA, CDR2 FQGTGA. Trimming stripped 2 bases from V and 1 base from J, with 4 bases between. There are 13 residues in the CDR3. CDR3 sequence reads: CASSLVGTDTQYF. The CDR3 region has the DNA TGTGCCAGCAGCTTAGTGGGCACAGATACGCAGTATTTT.

The V call is TRBV27, the J call TRBJ2-1, with 7 bases matching TRBD2. CDR1 MNHEY and CDR2 SMNVEV come from the germline V gene (reference sequence). This CDR3 region has 14 residues. V shed 6 bases, J shed 2 bases, and the junction held 4 bases outside the gene matches. CDR3 protein: CASREGGAYNEQFF. DNA for the CDR3: TGTGCCAGCAGGGAGGGAGGGGCCTACAATGAGCAGTTCTTC.

The chain has TRBV5-1 and TRBJ1-4; D gene unclear. Looked up from germline, CDR1 is SGHRS and CDR2 is YFSETQ. CDR3 length equals 13 residues. Trimming cost V 4 bases and J 8 bases, with 12 bases left between them. This CDR3 is CASSESPSEKLFF. The CDR3 bases are TGCGCCAGCAGCGAAAGCCCATCCGAAAAACTGTTTTTT.

This clone was recorded only once. The chain couples TRBV7-2 to TRBJ2-7; possibly TRBD1 for D (6 bases). Germline V lookup: CDR1 SGHTA, CDR2 FQGNSA. There are 14 residues in the CDR3. Deletions cut 1 base from V and 7 bases from J, with 14 bases between. The CDR3 loop is CASSLVQGQGEQYF. The CDR3 nucleotides are TGTGCCAGCAGCTTAGTACAGGGCCAAGGGGAGCAGTACTTC.

In the case of this clone: Different DNA sequences within this sample yield the same CDR3. The chain links TRBV18 to TRBJ2-7, with 7 bases lining up with TRBD1. The V gene end was trimmed by 3 bases and the J gene end by 3 bases; junction bases not matched to a gene: 8. This CDR3 has 15 residues. The germline gives CDR1 KGHSH, CDR2 LQKENI. CDR3 in DNA: TGTGCCAGCTCACCCCCCGGGACAGCTAGCTACGAGCAGTACTTC. It is translated as CASSPPGTASYEQYF.

The chain has TRBV28 and TRBJ1-5, with 8 bases fitting TRBD1. The CDR3 totals 15 residues. CDR1 and CDR2 from the germline V gene are MDHEN and SYDVKM. V shed 3 bases and J 3 bases; nucleotides not matched to a gene: 4. The CDR3 nucleotides read TGTGCCAGCAGTTTCACCAGGGGGCACAATCAGCCCCAGCATTTT. Its translation: CASSFTRGHNQPQHF.

The chain joins TRBV7-6 to TRBJ2-7; 10 positions match TRBD2. Germline CDR1 SGHVS, CDR2 FNYEAQ. The CDR3 contains 15 residues. Unmatched junction bases numbered 4, after V lost 5 bases and J lost 0 bases. The DNA of the CDR3 is TGTGCCAGCAGCCCTCGGACTAGCGGCTCCTACGAGCAGTACTTC. Translation: CASSPRTSGSYEQYF.

V and J are TRBV7-2 and TRBJ2-1; TRBD2 matches 7 bases. The CDR3 runs to 14 residues. The V gene end was trimmed by 5 bases and the J gene end by 8 bases; junction bases not matched to a gene: 9. Germline V CDR1 and CDR2: SGHTA, FQGNSA. The CDR3 loop reads CASSIRGVVHEQFF. In DNA form, the CDR3 reads TGTGCCAGCAGCATTCGGGGGGTTGTGCATGAGCAGTTCTTC.

V usage is TRBV5-4 and J usage is TRBJ2-4, with D possibly matching TRBD2 (6 bases). CDR1 is SGHNT, CDR2 YYREEE, per germline (reference sequence). The CDR3 has 16 amino acids. The V gene lost 0 bases and the J gene lost 10 bases, with 20 bases spanning the gap. The CDR3, as DNA: TGTGCCAGCAGCTTGGCCGGCACTAGCATACCGGGAATTCAGTACTTC. Protein: CASSLAGTSIPGIQYF.

This clone was seen a single time. The gene calls are TRBV5-1 and TRBJ2-7; 13 nucleotides line up with TRBD2. Germline CDR1 and CDR2: SGHRS and YFSETQ. CDR3 length equals 19 residues. With V trimmed by 0 bases and J by 5 bases, 14 bases remained unmatched. The CDR3 DNA follows: TGCGCCAGCAGCTTGGGGTTCACTAGCGGGAGGGCCCTCGGCAACGAGCAGTACTTC. Residues: CASSLGFTSGRALGNEQYF.

J is TRBJ2-7 and V is TRBV9; D is unresolved. CDR1 is SGDLS and CDR2 is YYNGEE in the germline V gene. This CDR3 spans 14 amino acids. Trimming stripped 0 bases from V and 3 bases from J, with 10 bases between. The CDR3 reads CASSVDVIGYEQYF. The CDR3 bases are TGTGCCAGCAGCGTAGATGTCATCGGCTACGAGCAGTACTTC.